These 4 T cell receptor beta chains were all obtained from the same sample, sequenced in a study of blood T cell repertoires in COVID-19. Clones were sequenced by immunoSEQ multiplex PCR, and TCRdb holds only the in-frame ones, with some missing. The table has 100,000 to 150,000 clones, approximately 90% seen once; the top ten hold about 1.5%. Sample: peripheral blood. The receptors come from a human donor in a cohort sampled during active COVID-19.

This chain uses TRBV5-4 with TRBJ1-2, with 7 bases aligning to TRBD1. Germline-derived CDR1 and CDR2 are SGHNT and YYREEE (reference sequence). The CDR3 length is 15 residues. The ends lost 4 bases at V and 4 bases at J; junction bases unmatched: 10. CDR3 sequence (DNA): TGTGCCAGCAGCCGGGTGGCAGGGGGAATCTATGGCTACACCTTC. Residues: CASSRVAGGIYGYTF.

This chain connects TRBV19 to TRBJ2-7, with a tentative D call TRBD2 (6 bases). CDR3 length equals 13 residues. Trimming pared 3 bases from V and 9 bases from J, leaving 15 bases between. Germline assignment: CDR1 LNHDA and CDR2 SQIVND (reference sequence). CDR3 DNA: TGTGCCAGTAGTATGGAGACTAGTTCATTGCAGTACTTC. This gives the protein CASSMETSSLQYF.

The chain links TRBV10-2 to TRBJ2-1; 8 bases are shared with TRBD2. The CDR3 spans 16 residues. Germline CDR1 is WSHSY and CDR2 is SAAADI. The V gene end was trimmed by 3 bases and the J gene end by 0 bases; junction bases not matched to a gene: 4. CDR3 in DNA: TGCGCCAGCAGTGAAGGTGGGACTAGCTCCTACAATGAGCAGTTCTTC. This gives the protein CASSEGGTSSYNEQFF.

CDR3 sequence (DNA): TGTGCCAGCAGTGAGGGGCAGGGGGCGAGCAATCAGCCCCAGCATTTT. As protein: CASSEGQGASNQPQHF. The chain joins TRBV25-1 to TRBJ1-5; 8 bases line up with TRBD1. Germline-derived CDR1 and CDR2 are MGHDK and SYGVNS. This CDR3 is 16 amino acids long. V lost 3 bases to trimming and J lost 1 base; unmatched junction nucleotides: 5. Full variable domain (remainder filled in from reference TRBV25-1 and TRBJ1-5): EADIYQTPRYLVIGTGKKITLECSQTMGHDKMYWYQQDPGMELHLIHYSYGVNSTEKGDLSSESTVSRIRTEHFPLTLESARPSHTSQYLCASSEGQGASNQPQHFGDGTRLSIL.